This paragraph reports one TCR beta chain. These data come from a study of T cells in Graves' hyperthyroidism and ophthalmopathy. It was uncontrolled infection, other autoimmune disease, pregnancy or lactation that excluded patients. RNA transcripts served as the template for amplifying TCR beta CDR3 regions. The HTBI set primed first-round TCR CDR3 RT-PCR. TCRdb ran MiXCR on the multiplex PCR reads and lists one entry per CDR3 protein. The table lists some 210,000 distinct CDR3 sequences, 17% of them singletons, with roughly 50% in the top ten. The source material was blood. This sequence originates from a man aged 45 to 65 with Graves' hyperthyroidism.

DNA for the CDR3: TGCGCCAGCAGCCTAGAATGGGGGGCCGAGCAGTACTTC. It specifies CASSLEWGAEQYF. V and J are TRBV4-1 and TRBJ2-7, with D perhaps given as TRBD1 or TRBD2 (6 bases each). Germline CDR1 reads MGHRA; CDR2 reads YSYEKL. With 4 bases removed from V and 6 bases from J, the gap between germline ends came to 13 bases. The CDR3 length is 13 residues.